Listed below are T cell receptor beta chains from one sample, sequenced in a study of blood T cells in healthy people across ages. TCRdb re-called the 5' RACE reads with MiXCR, one entry per CDR3 protein. The table includes some 900,000 distinct CDR3 sequences, around 30% detected once. The material sequenced was blood. These receptors all stem from a woman over 75 in good health. Each CDR3 is given with its conserved first and last residue. A D gene is named only where the DNA matches it firmly. Where a row states a size, it is once, few, many or the class of an expanded clone; other rows omit it.

clone_size j_call v_call d_call cdr3_nt cdr3_aa
many TRBJ2-1 TRBV12-3/TRBV12-4 . TGTGCCAGCAGTTTACCGGGGGTCAATGAGCAGTTCTTC CASSLPGVNEQFF
. TRBJ1-5 TRBV19 . TGTGCCAGTAGTATAGCGGCCAGGGAAGGCAATCAGCCCCAGCATTTT CASSIAAREGNQPQHF
once TRBJ2-1 TRBV7-9 TRBD2 TGTGCCAGCAGTCGAAGCGGGAACTCCTACAATGAGCAGTTCTTC CASSRSGNSYNEQFF
. TRBJ2-5 TRBV7-2 TRBD2 TGTGCCAGCAGCTTAACTAGCGGGAGTCCAGAGACCCAGTACTTC CASSLTSGSPETQYF
many TRBJ1-5 TRBV12-3/TRBV12-4 TRBD1 TGTGCCAGCAGGTTGTCGGGACAGGGGATTCAGCCCCAGCATTTT CASRLSGQGIQPQHF
many TRBJ2-1 TRBV12-3/TRBV12-4 TRBD1 TGTGCCAGCAGTTTACCTGCGACAGGGTTAAGATACAATGAGCAGTTCTTC CASSLPATGLRYNEQFF
many TRBJ1-1 TRBV6-5 . TGTGCCAGCAACACCGGAAGCACTGAAGCTTTCTTT CASNTGSTEAFF
. TRBJ1-2 TRBV7-2 . TGTGCCAGCAACTTGGGGGCAGGGAACTATGGCTACACCTTC CASNLGAGNYGYTF
many TRBJ2-3 TRBV20-1 . TGCAGTGCTAGTCAGTTAGGGTCCTCAGATACGCAGTATTTT CSASQLGSSDTQYF
many TRBJ2-5 TRBV7-2 . TGTGCCAGCAGACAGCAACCAGGGAGCCAAGAGACCCAGTACTTC CASRQQPGSQETQYF
few TRBJ2-5 TRBV27 . TGTGCCAGCAGGTTGTTGGGACCCTCAGAGACCCAGTACTTC CASRLLGPSETQYF
many TRBJ2-6 TRBV12-3/TRBV12-4 . TGTGCCAGCACCGAAAACAGGGGGGGGACTGGGGCCAACGTCCTGACTTTC CASTENRGGTGANVLTF
few TRBJ1-2 TRBV30 . TGTGCCTGGAGGGACCTTTCTGCTAACTATGGCTACACCTTC CAWRDLSANYGYTF
. TRBJ1-5 TRBV7-9 . TGTGCCAGCAGCATTACAGGGATCCCCAATCAGCCCCAGCATTTT CASSITGIPNQPQHF
few TRBJ2-2 TRBV7-2 . TGTGCCAGCAGCTCCTCAAGACAGGCGAACACCGGGGAGCTGTTTTTT CASSSSRQANTGELFF
many TRBJ2-7 TRBV24-1 . TGTGCCACCAGCCCCCTCCTATTAGACAGGACAAGCTCCTACGAGCAGTACTTC CATSPLLLDRTSSYEQYF
few TRBJ2-1 TRBV15 . TGTGCCACCAGCAGAGATCGCCTTCCCAATGAGCAGTTCTTC CATSRDRLPNEQFF
many TRBJ2-1 TRBV20-1 . TGCAGTGCTAGTGTGGGGCAGGTCTCCTACAATGAGCAGTTCTTC CSASVGQVSYNEQFF
many TRBJ2-7 TRBV20-1 TRBD1 TGCAGTGCGGGACAGGGTCTGATTGACGAGCAGTACTTC CSAGQGLIDEQYF
many TRBJ2-5 TRBV6-1 TRBD1 TGTGCCACCGGGCGGGACAGGGTACAGGAGACCCAGTACTTC CATGRDRVQETQYF
many TRBJ2-3 TRBV20-1 TRBD1 TGCAGTGCTAGATTACCGGGACAGAGAGGGGATACGCAGTATTTT CSARLPGQRGDTQYF
once TRBJ1-5 TRBV30 TRBD1 TGTACCTGGAGCCCGTTAGCAGGGGGTAGCAATCAGCCCCAGCATTTT CTWSPLAGGSNQPQHF
. TRBJ2-2 TRBV20-1 . TGCAGTGCTAGTTCGGGGGTCGGGGAGCTGTTTTTT CSASSGVGELFF
many TRBJ2-7 TRBV28 TRBD1 TGTGCCAGCAGTCCACGAATAGGACAGGGCTACGAGCAGTACTTC CASSPRIGQGYEQYF
. TRBJ1-4 TRBV7-9 . TGTGGCAGCAGCGAGCAGGGGATGAGGGAAAAACTGTTTTTT CGSSEQGMREKLFF
. TRBJ2-7 TRBV27 TRBD2 TGTGCCAGCAGCCAGCTATCTAGCGGTCGCTACGAGCAGTACTTC CASSQLSSGRYEQYF
many TRBJ2-5 TRBV5-5 TRBD1 TGTGCCAGCAGCAACTCAGGGGGCCAAGAGACCCAGTACTTC CASSNSGGQETQYF
. TRBJ1-1 TRBV3-1 . TGTGCCAGCAGCCAAGGCTCAGGGGATTGGTTCACTGAAGCTTTCTTT CASSQGSGDWFTEAFF
. TRBJ2-1 TRBV2 . TGTGTCAGCACAAACCAGGGTCTTGCGTATGAGCAGTTCTTC CVSTNQGLAYEQFF
. TRBJ1-3 TRBV7-2 TRBD1 TGTGCCAGCAGCACTAGGACAGGGGAAAACACCATATATTTT CASSTRTGENTIYF
many TRBJ2-3 TRBV4-3 TRBD2 TGCGCCAGCAGCCAAGATCGACGGGGGGGCTTGCATACGCAGTATTTT CASSQDRRGGLHTQYF
. TRBJ1-5 TRBV5-1 TRBD1 TGCGCCAGCAGCTTGGAAGGTAGACAGGGGAGCAATCAGCCCCAGCATTTT CASSLEGRQGSNQPQHF
many TRBJ2-5 TRBV5-6 TRBD1 TGTGCCAGCAGCTTACAGGGGGCGCGGCAGACCCAGTACTTC CASSLQGARQTQYF
. TRBJ2-5 TRBV6-2/TRBV6-3 TRBD2 TGTGCCAGCAGTTCGCTAGCGGGGGGAACTGAGCAGTACTTC CASSSLAGGTEQYF
. TRBJ1-5 TRBV7-6 . TGTGCCAGCAGCTTAGTGTATAATCAGCCCCAGCATTTT CASSLVYNQPQHF
once TRBJ1-5 TRBV2 . TGTGCCAGCAGTGACGGGGAGCCCCAGCATTTT CASSDGEPQHF
many TRBJ2-7 TRBV29-1 . TGCAGCGTGGGAGGGGGGGCAGGAGGCGAGCAGTACTTC CSVGGGAGGEQYF
. TRBJ1-4 TRBV4-3 . TGCGCCAGCAGCGCCGCACAGGGTCTGGATGAAAAACTGTTTTTT CASSAAQGLDEKLFF
. TRBJ2-5 TRBV28 . TGTGCCAGCATTGGGGGAGAGACCCAGTACTTC CASIGGETQYF
many TRBJ2-7 TRBV12-3/TRBV12-4 . TGTGCCAGCAGACCTGACAGCTACGAGCAGTACTTC CASRPDSYEQYF
many TRBJ1-1 TRBV12-3/TRBV12-4 TRBD1 TGTGCCAGCAGTTCCCGGACAGGGTATATTGAAGCTTTCTTT CASSSRTGYIEAFF
many TRBJ2-4 TRBV4-3 TRBD1 TGCGCCAGCAGCCAAGACCTAGGACAGGCCGTAGCCAAAAACATTCAGTACTTC CASSQDLGQAVAKNIQYF
many TRBJ2-3 TRBV9 TRBD2 TGTGCCAGCAGCGTAGACGAGACTAGCGGGGTAGCGCAGTATTTT CASSVDETSGVAQYF
many TRBJ1-2 TRBV7-2 TRBD1 TGTGCCAGCAGCTCCAGGGGGGTTGCCTATGGCTACACCTTC CASSSRGVAYGYTF
few TRBJ1-2 TRBV7-2 TRBD1 TGTGCCAGCAGCTCCCCCGGGACAGGGGGACCAACTAACTATGGCTACACCTTC CASSSPGTGGPTNYGYTF
. TRBJ2-7 TRBV5-1 . TGCGCCAGCAGCTTGGATAACGTCGCCTCCTACGAGCAGTACTTC CASSLDNVASYEQYF
. TRBJ2-7 TRBV7-2 . TGTGCCAGCAGCTTAGGCTCAGGAGGGCTAGTAGGGTACGAGCAGTACTTC CASSLGSGGLVGYEQYF
few TRBJ2-3 TRBV20-1 TRBD2 TGCAGTGCTGGAGTCGGACTAGCAACAGATACGCAGTATTTT CSAGVGLATDTQYF
many TRBJ2-7 TRBV7-2 . TGTGCCAGCAGCTTAGGGGCGAGATTGACGTACTTC CASSLGARLTYF
. TRBJ1-5 TRBV6-2/TRBV6-3 . TGTGCCAGCAGTATGGTAGGGAGTCAGCCCCAGCATTTT CASSMVGSQPQHF
many TRBJ2-7 TRBV5-1 TRBD1 TGCGCCAGCACCCGGACAGGGGGGGTCTACGAGCAGTACTTC CASTRTGGVYEQYF
. TRBJ1-2 TRBV7-6 . TGTGCCAGCAGCTTAGCGTCATCTAAGGCTACCTCTAACTATGGCTACACCTTC CASSLASSKATSNYGYTF
many TRBJ1-6 TRBV5-1 TRBD1 TGCGCCAGCAGTGACGGACAGGGGGCAATGTCACCCCTCCACTTT CASSDGQGAMSPLHF
once TRBJ2-3 TRBV27 . TGTGCCAGCAGTTTAGGCGTCTTGGAGAGCGGTACGCAGTATTTT CASSLGVLESGTQYF
many TRBJ2-5 TRBV20-1 TRBD1 TGCAGTGCAAGACAGGGGGCACGGGAGACCCAGTACTTC CSARQGARETQYF
. TRBJ1-4 TRBV3-1 . TGTGCCAGCAGCCAAGGCAATGAAAAACTGTTTTTT CASSQGNEKLFF
. TRBJ2-1 TRBV20-1 TRBD2 TGCAGTGCTGCGCTCCCCGGGAGGCTAGAGACCCAGTTCTTC CSAALPGRLETQFF
. TRBJ2-2 TRBV5-4 . TGTGCCAGCAGCTTGGGGGGAGGGGGCGGAACCGGGGAGCTGTTTTTT CASSLGGGGGTGELFF
many TRBJ1-2 TRBV7-8 TRBD1 TGTGCCAGCAGCCAAAGACAGGGGACCTATGGCTACACCTTC CASSQRQGTYGYTF